These 24 T cell receptor beta chains originate from one sample sequenced in a study of cytomegalovirus exposure and HLA in healthy donors. PCR involved 60 Vbeta and 13 Jbeta primers. TCRdb keeps only in-frame clones here, not all; method: immunoSEQ multiplex PCR. This table holds about 150,000 clones, about 75% found once. What was sequenced was PBMCs. The origin of the receptors is a man aged 18-30 years in good health and CMV-seropositive.

J is TRBJ1-1 and V is TRBV7-6, with 7 bases matching TRBD1. The J segment lost 8 bases and the V segment lost 2 bases, leaving 2 bases of the junction unmatched. The CDR3 length is 12 residues. Germline V lookup: CDR1 SGHVS, CDR2 FNYEAQ. The CDR3 spells CASSLKGAEAFF. The CDR3 DNA reads as TGTGCCAGCAGCTTAAAGGGGGCGGAAGCTTTCTTT. The full variable domain, completed using reference TRBV7-6 and TRBJ1-1, is GAGVSQSPRYKVTKRGQDVALRCDPISGHVSLYWYRQALGQGPEFLTYFNYEAQQDKSGLPNDRFSAERPEGSISTLTIQRTEQRDSAMYRCASSLKGAEAFFGQGTRLTVV.

The chain couples TRBV6-1 to TRBJ2-5; D is perhaps TRBD2 (5 bases). V was pared by 4 bases and J by 1 base, with 19 bases between. The length of the CDR3 is 17 residues. Germline V gene data show CDR1 as MNHNS and CDR2 as SASEGT. CDR3 region: CASSGALFTRSQETQYF. CDR3 nucleotide sequence: TGTGCCAGCAGTGGGGCCCTTTTTACTAGGAGCCAAGAGACCCAGTACTTC.

The rearrangement joins TRBV6-5 to TRBJ2-5; TRBD2 is a possible D gene (5 bases). Trimming pared 2 bases from V and 4 bases from J, leaving 8 bases between. This CDR3 region has 13 residues. Germline CDR1 MNHEY, CDR2 SVGAGI. DNA of the CDR3: TGTGCCAGCAGTTACGGGCGGGCAGAGACCCAGTACTTC. Translating gives CASSYGRAETQYF.

The chain uses TRBV5-5 and TRBJ1-4; maybe TRBD1 (6 bases). The CDR3 consists of 17 residues. The germline V and J ends were trimmed by 0 bases and 1 base, with 13 bases remaining between them. CDR1 and CDR2 from the germline V gene are SGHKS and YYEKEE (reference sequence). This CDR3 reads CASSLALQGGTNEKLFF. The CDR3 DNA reads TGTGCCAGCAGCTTGGCCTTACAGGGTGGAACTAATGAAAAACTGTTTTTT.

The chain carries TRBV27 and TRBJ2-1; TRBD2 agrees at 11 bases. The CDR3 covers 16 residues. Losses at the gene ends were 4 bases for V and 2 bases for J; bases not matched to a gene: 4. Germline CDR1 is MNHEY and CDR2 is SMNVEV (reference sequence). Here the CDR3 reads CASSSLLAGAYNEQFF. The CDR3 DNA follows: TGTGCCAGCAGTTCGTTACTAGCGGGAGCCTACAATGAGCAGTTCTTC.

This chain connects TRBV18 to TRBJ2-7; D gene ambiguous. Germline CDR1 KGHSH, CDR2 LQKENI. The CDR3 contains 14 residues. V was clipped by 3 bases and J by 0 bases, with 9 bases between them. The CDR3 loop reads CASSPGSNSYEQYF. The DNA of the CDR3 is TGTGCCAGCTCACCCGGGTCCAACTCCTACGAGCAGTACTTC.

A few counts support this clone. The rearrangement uses TRBV6-5 and TRBJ2-1; D possibly corresponds to TRBD2 (5 bases). The V end was cut by 4 bases, the J end by 1 base, with 11 bases between. Germline V gene data show CDR1 as MNHEY and CDR2 as SVGAGI. This CDR3 is 15 amino acids long. DNA for the CDR3: TGTGCCAGCAGTTCGGGGAGTAGGTCCTACAATGAGCAGTTCTTC. This gives the protein CASSSGSRSYNEQFF.

Only one count was recorded for this clone. The gene calls are TRBV7-8 and TRBJ1-5; no definite D call. Germline V gives CDR1 SGHVS, CDR2 FQNEAQ. Trimming left V 2 bases short and J 6 bases short, with 14 bases between. CDR3 length equals 15 residues. The CDR3 loop is CASSLSGGVSQPQHF. CDR3 coding DNA: TGTGCCAGCAGCTTAAGTGGCGGGGTCAGTCAGCCCCAGCATTTT.

V usage is TRBV5-4 and J usage is TRBJ2-7; 8 bases fit TRBD2. CDR1 is SGHNT and CDR2 is YYREEE in the germline V gene (reference sequence). The V and J ends lost 4 bases and 5 bases, in that order; junction bases with no gene match: 14. The CDR3 sequence is 16 residues long. CDR3 coding DNA: TGTGCCAGCAGCCCGGGGGGGGGCTACGTATGGGACGAGCAGTACTTC. This sequence encodes CASSPGGGYVWDEQYF.

V and J are TRBV7-9 and TRBJ1-5; TRBD1 is a possible D gene (6 bases). From germline, CDR1 is SEHNR and CDR2 FQNEAQ (reference sequence). With 2 bases removed from V and 5 bases from J, the gap between germline ends came to 10 bases. The CDR3 is 14 residues long. The CDR3 spells CASSLQGPDQPQHF. The CDR3 coding sequence is TGTGCCAGCAGCTTACAGGGGCCAGATCAGCCCCAGCATTTT.

CDR3 region: CSVSSDSWTEAFF. CDR3 nucleotide sequence: TGCAGCGTTTCCTCGGACTCCTGGACTGAAGCTTTCTTT. The chain recombines TRBV29-1 with TRBJ1-1, with no clear D. The CDR3 consists of 13 residues. Looked up from germline, CDR1 is SQVTM and CDR2 is ANQGSEA. V lost 5 bases, J lost 5 bases, and 15 bases lay in between.

Remarks on this clone: Its ends do not fully match the called genes, so a read error is possible. The V gene is TRBV5-1, the J gene TRBJ2-7, with D maybe TRBD2 (5 bases). Germline-derived CDR1 and CDR2 are SGHRS and YFSETQ. CDR3 length equals 15 residues. This chain's CDR3 is CSSSSGRKSSYEQYF. The CDR3 coding sequence is TGCTCCAGCAGCAGCGGACGCAAGAGCTCCTACGAGCAGTACTTC.

In this sample, this clone turned up a few times. The chain employs TRBV5-6 and TRBJ1-2; TRBD1 matches 7 bases. Germline loops: CDR1 SGHDT, CDR2 YYEEEE. The J segment lost 6 bases and the V segment lost 6 bases, leaving 17 bases of the junction unmatched. This CDR3 is built from 16 residues. In DNA, the CDR3 is TGTGCCAGCACACGTCCCCCCCGGGACAGAGGAGATGGCTACACCTTC. Translating gives CASTRPPRDRGDGYTF.

The genes are TRBV15 and TRBJ1-1; D not resolved. Germline CDR1 reads LNHNV; CDR2 reads YYDKDF (reference sequence). This CDR3 contains 14 residues. V lost 0 bases and J 1 base, leaving 6 bases between the germline ends. CDR3 in amino acids: CATSRDYGNTEAFF. CDR3 nucleotide sequence: TGTGCCACCAGCAGAGATTACGGGAACACTGAAGCTTTCTTT. Combining the CDR3 with reference TRBV15 and TRBJ1-1 gives the whole variable domain DAMVIQNPRYQVTQFGKPVTLSCSQTLNHNVMYWYQQKSSQAPKLLFHYYDKDFNNEADTPDNFQSRRPNTSFCFLDIRSPGLGDTAMYLCATSRDYGNTEAFFGQGTRLTVV.

J is TRBJ1-3 and V is TRBV9; 7 bases fit TRBD1. The CDR3 is made up of 15 amino acids. The germline CDR1 and CDR2 sequences are SGDLS and YYNGEE. Germline trimming cut 4 bases from V and 0 bases from J; bases unmatched to any gene: 4. CDR3 bases: TGTGCCAGCAGCCCAGGGGGTAGCTCTGGAAACACCATATATTTT. Encoded protein: CASSPGGSSGNTIYF.

The rearrangement uses TRBV7-9 and TRBJ2-3; 13 positions agree with TRBD2. The CDR3 contains 16 residues. CDR1 is SEHNR and CDR2 is FQNEAQ in the germline V gene (reference sequence). The V segment lost 5 bases and the J segment 2 bases; nucleotides outside the gene matches: 4. CDR3 coding DNA: TGTGCCAGCAGCCATACTAGCGGGAGGGCCACAGATACGCAGTATTTT. It codes for CASSHTSGRATDTQYF.

The V gene is TRBV29-1, the J gene TRBJ1-4, with D possibly matching TRBD1 (5 bases). V dropped 6 bases and J dropped 8 bases, with 10 bases sitting between them. CDR1 is SQVTM and CDR2 is ANQGSEA in the germline V gene. The CDR3 is 11 amino acids. The DNA of the CDR3 is TGCAGCGTATGGGAGGGGGAAAAACTGTTTTTT. As protein: CSVWEGEKLFF.

This chain links TRBV10-3 with TRBJ2-1, with 12 bases fitting TRBD2. Germline CDR1 reads ENHRY; CDR2 reads SYGVKD. V gave up 5 bases and J gave up 1 base; unmatched junction bases: 15. There are 20 residues in the CDR3. DNA for the CDR3: TGTGCCATCAGTCAAATTGGGAAGACTAGCGGGAGTATTTCCTACAATGAGCAGTTCTTC. The encoded protein is CAISQIGKTSGSISYNEQFF.

This chain links TRBV18 with TRBJ1-5; 8 bases are shared with TRBD1. Per germline, CDR1 KGHSH and CDR2 LQKENI. The CDR3 spans 14 residues. V shed 8 bases and J 0 bases; nucleotides not matched to a gene: 3. For the CDR3, the DNA is TGTGCCAGCCAAGACAGGGGTAGCAATCAGCCCCAGCATTTT. Protein: CASQDRGSNQPQHF.

The chain uses TRBV7-9 and TRBJ2-7; 10 nucleotides align to TRBD1. CDR1 is SEHNR and CDR2 is FQNEAQ in the germline V gene (reference sequence). The CDR3 runs to 16 residues. V shed 5 bases and J 0 bases; nucleotides not matched to a gene: 7. CDR3 loop: CASSPDRGRSSYEQYF. CDR3 coding DNA: TGTGCCAGCAGCCCCGACAGGGGGCGCAGCTCCTACGAGCAGTACTTC.

On this clone: The junction shows a germline mismatch at one end, possibly a read error. The chain joins TRBV4-2 to TRBJ1-1, with 10 bases lining up with TRBD1. Germline CDR1 reads LGHNA; CDR2 reads YNFKEQ. This CDR3 has 16 residues. CDR3 loop: CARSQVYRQGATEAFF. CDR3 DNA sequence: TGTGCCCGCAGCCAAGTTTATAGACAGGGGGCAACTGAAGCTTTCTTT.

This rearrangement joins TRBV6-1 to TRBJ2-7; TRBD2 agrees at 15 bases. Germline CDR1 is MNHNS and CDR2 is SASEGT. V lost 0 bases and J lost 5; bases outside the gene matches: 14. The CDR3 is made up of 20 amino acids. DNA for the CDR3: TGTGCCAGCAGTGAAGCCCCATGGACTAGCGGGAGGGCCTATCGACACGAGCAGTACTTC. Translating it yields CASSEAPWTSGRAYRHEQYF.

The chain has TRBV2 and TRBJ1-2, with 7 bases lining up with TRBD1. Per germline, CDR1 SNHLY and CDR2 FYNNEI. CDR3 size: 12 residues. The V and J ends lost 6 bases and 8 bases, in that order; junction bases with no gene match: 6. The CDR3, as DNA: TGTGCCAGCAGGGTAGAGGGGGCCGGCTACACCTTC. It yields the protein CASRVEGAGYTF.

The chain joins TRBV18 to TRBJ2-7, with 8 bases aligning to TRBD2. This CDR3 spans 14 amino acids. CDR1 is KGHSH, CDR2 LQKENI, per germline. V lost 2 bases and J lost 0; bases outside the gene matches: 0. The CDR3 region has the DNA TGTGCCAGCTCACCAACTAGCGGCTCCTACGAGCAGTACTTC. It is translated as CASSPTSGSYEQYF.